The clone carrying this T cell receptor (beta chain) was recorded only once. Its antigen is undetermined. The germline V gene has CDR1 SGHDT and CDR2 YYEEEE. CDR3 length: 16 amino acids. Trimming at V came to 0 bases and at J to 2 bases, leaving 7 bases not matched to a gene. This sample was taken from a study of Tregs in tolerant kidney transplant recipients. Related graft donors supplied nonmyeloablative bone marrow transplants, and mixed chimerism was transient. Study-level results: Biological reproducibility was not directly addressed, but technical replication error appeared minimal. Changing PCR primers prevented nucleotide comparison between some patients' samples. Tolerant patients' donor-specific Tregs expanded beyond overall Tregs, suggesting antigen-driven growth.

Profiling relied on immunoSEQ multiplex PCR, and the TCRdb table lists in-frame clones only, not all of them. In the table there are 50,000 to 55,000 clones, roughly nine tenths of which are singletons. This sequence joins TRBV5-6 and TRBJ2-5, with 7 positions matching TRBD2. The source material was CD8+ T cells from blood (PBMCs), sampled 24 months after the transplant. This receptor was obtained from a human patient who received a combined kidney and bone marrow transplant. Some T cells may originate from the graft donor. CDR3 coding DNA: TGTGCCAGCAGCTTGGGGGCGGGAGTCCAGCAAGAGACCCAGTACTTC. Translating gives CASSLGAGVQQETQYF.